The 4 T cell receptor beta chains given below trace back to one sample, sequenced in a study of technical replicates of blood from a handful of donors. Using immunoSEQ multiplex PCR, the repertoire was profiled, and TCRdb retains in-frame clones only, with some absent. The data contain tens of thousands of clones, roughly 89% of them singletons. The material sequenced was T cells isolated from PBMCs. The receptors stem from a human donor in good health.

The chain joins TRBV30 to TRBJ2-1, with 12 bases aligning to TRBD2. CDR1 is GTSNPN and CDR2 is SVGIG in the germline V gene (reference sequence). V was clipped by 4 bases and J by 1 base; unmatched bases: 11. The CDR3 loop spans 18 amino acids. CDR3 region: CAWTNSGLAGGSYNEQFF. The CDR3 coding sequence is TGTGCCTGGACCAACTCGGGACTAGCGGGCGGGTCCTACAATGAGCAGTTCTTC.

The chain combines TRBV9 with TRBJ2-1, with TRBD2 as a possible D gene (5 bases). Trimming pared 4 bases from V and 3 bases from J, leaving 20 bases between. CDR1 SGDLS and CDR2 YYNGEE come from the germline V gene. The CDR3 is 17 amino acids. CDR3 coding DNA: TGTGCCAGCAGCCAGAACGAGGGCCCTGACCACTACAATGAGCAGTTCTTC. Its protein is CASSQNEGPDHYNEQFF.

The V call is TRBV2, the J call TRBJ2-1; 10 bases map to TRBD2. The CDR3 has 13 amino acids. Germline loops: CDR1 SNHLY, CDR2 FYNNEI. V was clipped by 8 bases and J by 4 bases; unmatched bases: 2. The CDR3 nucleotides are TGTGCCAGCGTAGCGGGAGGATACAATGAGCAGTTCTTC. Protein sequence: CASVAGGYNEQFF.

The chain recombines TRBV29-1 with TRBJ2-7, with 7 bases matching TRBD1. Germline V CDR1 and CDR2: SQVTM, ANQGSEA. The CDR3 has 12 amino acids. The CDR3 region has the DNA TGCAGTGCAGGACAGGAGACCTACGAGCAGTACTTC. It is translated as CSAGQETYEQYF.